Presented here are 21 T cell receptor beta chains from one specimen sequenced in a study of vaccination effects on CD4 cells after COVID-19. Antigens of these TCRs are unknown. Assay used: immunoSEQ multiplex PCR; TCRdb lists only in-frame clones, some missing. The sample consists of tens of thousands of clones, about 73% of them appearing once. Expansion of antigen-specific CD4+ T cells with viral peptide pools was carried out by the ViraFEST assay before sequencing. Culturing for around ten days preceded CD4+ T cell isolation. Vaccination of participants consisted of two doses of either the BNT162b2 or mRNA-1273 vaccine. The sequencing here drew on CD4+ T cells from PBMCs cultured with HCoV-OC43 spike peptides, taken after COVID-19 vaccination. The subset is: HCoV-OC43 spike overlapping peptide pool stimulation. The receptors were gathered from a human donor who received a COVID-19 vaccine.

V is TRBV3-1 (or the pseudogene TRBV3-2) and J is TRBJ2-2, with 10 bases aligning to TRBD2. CDR1 is LGHDT, CDR2 YNNKEL, per germline (reference sequence). V lost 4 bases and J lost 7; bases outside the gene matches: 12. This CDR3 comprises 17 residues. CDR3 residues: CASSPRAGAGGHGELFF. The CDR3, as DNA: TGTGCCAGCAGCCCACGCGCTGGAGCGGGGGGGCACGGGGAGCTGTTTTTT.

V is TRBV19 and J is TRBJ2-2; D might be TRBD2 (5 bases). V lost 8 bases to trimming and J lost 7 bases, with 11 bases between them. The germline V gene encodes CDR1 LNHDA and CDR2 SQIVND (reference sequence). The length of the CDR3 is 12 residues. DNA for the CDR3: TGTGCCAGTGGCCGAGGGATCGGGGAGCTGTTTTTT. Amino acid sequence: CASGRGIGELFF.

The V call is TRBV11-2, the J call TRBJ1-1; 7 positions match TRBD1. The CDR3 sequence is 15 residues long. Germline V gene lookup returns CDR1 SGHAT and CDR2 FQNNGV. J lost 3 bases, V lost 5 bases, and 9 bases had no gene match. The CDR3, as DNA: TGTGCCAGCAGCGTCAGGGGGGTTGGGTACACTGAAGCTTTCTTT. Encoded protein: CASSVRGVGYTEAFF.

V is TRBV15 and J is TRBJ1-3, with D unresolved. V shed 0 bases and J shed 1 base, with 19 bases lying between them. Germline assignment: CDR1 LNHNV and CDR2 YYDKDF (reference sequence). This CDR3 comprises 19 residues. The CDR3 DNA sequence: TGTGCCACCAGCAGAGATCGTCGGGAGGTTCGCCGGTCTGGAAACACCATATATTTT. It encodes CATSRDRREVRRSGNTIYF.

The chain carries TRBV19 and TRBJ1-2; D unclear. From germline, CDR1 is LNHDA and CDR2 SQIVND (reference sequence). V was pared by 5 bases and J by 3 bases, with 10 bases between. The CDR3 covers 13 residues. This CDR3 reads CASSYAADYGYTF. CDR3 DNA: TGTGCCAGTAGTTACGCAGCCGACTATGGCTACACCTTC.

V is TRBV10-3 and J is TRBJ1-1, with D perhaps TRBD1 (5 bases). This CDR3 is 17 amino acids long. Per the germline V gene, CDR1 is ENHRY and CDR2 is SYGVKD. V dropped 0 bases and J dropped 0 bases, with 14 bases sitting between them. In nucleotides, the CDR3 is TGTGCCATCAGTGAGTCTTGGTTTCCAGGGCTGAACACTGAAGCTTTCTTT. Translated, it gives CAISESWFPGLNTEAFF.

The chain links TRBV28 to TRBJ2-2; 8 bases match TRBD2. The CDR3 is made up of 15 amino acids. Per the germline V gene, CDR1 is MDHEN and CDR2 is SYDVKM. J was trimmed by 5 bases and V by 6 bases; bases with no gene match: 8. The CDR3 here is CASSFGGALTGELFF. The CDR3 DNA reads TGTGCCAGCAGCTTCGGGGGGGCCCTGACCGGGGAGCTGTTTTTT.

This clone was seen more than once but under ten times. The gene calls are TRBV2 and TRBJ1-3, with no clear D. The CDR3 is made up of 12 amino acids. The V end lost 8 bases, the J end lost 0 bases, and 5 bases lay between the germline ends. The germline CDR1 and CDR2 sequences are SNHLY and FYNNEI. The CDR3 DNA follows: TGTGCCAGCTCGCTCTCTGGAAACACCATATATTTT. This sequence encodes CASSLSGNTIYF.

The J gene is TRBJ2-5, the V gene TRBV12-3 or TRBV12-4; 12 nucleotides line up with TRBD2. The CDR3 is made up of 13 amino acids. V shed 6 bases and J 7 bases; nucleotides not matched to a gene: 3. The CDR3 sequence is CASRTSGGWTQYF. CDR3 DNA sequence: TGTGCCAGCAGGACTAGCGGGGGATGGACCCAGTACTTC.

The V and J genes are TRBV5-1 and TRBJ2-3, with 7 positions matching TRBD2. The CDR3 runs to 15 residues. J lost 2 bases, V lost 0 bases, and 3 bases had no gene match. The germline CDR1 and CDR2 sequences are SGHRS and YFSETQ. CDR3 nucleotide sequence: TGCGCCAGCAGCTTGGTAGCGGGCTCCACAGATACGCAGTATTTT. The encoded protein is CASSLVAGSTDTQYF.

The rearrangement links TRBV10-3 to TRBJ2-5, with D hard to call. Germline V gene lookup returns CDR1 ENHRY and CDR2 SYGVKD. The length of the CDR3 is 14 residues. Deletions cut 1 base from V and 2 bases from J, with 8 bases between. CDR3 residues: CAISEYESQETQYF. The CDR3 DNA is TGTGCCATCAGTGAGTACGAGAGTCAAGAGACCCAGTACTTC.

The chain couples TRBV18 to TRBJ2-2; 7 bases align to TRBD1. Germline V CDR1 and CDR2: KGHSH, LQKENI. This CDR3 comprises 15 residues. V shed 3 bases, J shed 3 bases, and the junction held 4 bases outside the gene matches. The CDR3, as DNA: TGTGCCAGCTCACCCGACAGGGCCGACACCGGGGAGCTGTTTTTT. This gives the protein CASSPDRADTGELFF.

Comment on this clone: This same CDR3 is encoded by further DNA sequences in the sample. The CDR3: CASSLRGDPTDTQYF. In DNA form, the CDR3 reads TGTGCCAGCAGCTTAAGGGGGGACCCCACAGATACGCAGTATTTT. V usage is TRBV7-3 and J usage is TRBJ2-3; D may be TRBD2 (6 bases). The V gene's germline CDR1 is SGHTA and CDR2 FQGTGA. This CDR3 has 15 residues. V was shortened by 1 base and J by 2 bases, with 10 bases between the two germline ends. Together with reference TRBV7-3 and TRBJ2-3, the CDR3 gives the full variable domain: GAGVSQTPSNKVTEKGKYVELRCDPISGHTALYWYRQSLGQGPEFLIYFQGTGAADDSGLPNDRFFAVRPEGSVSTLKIQRTERGDSAVYLCASSLRGDPTDTQYFGPGTRLTVL.

The CDR3 bases are TGTGCCACCTCAGCGGGGGGAAGCACAGATACGCAGTATTTT. Translating it yields CATSAGGSTDTQYF. The V gene is TRBV5-4, the J gene TRBJ2-3; 9 nucleotides align to TRBD2. This CDR3 spans 14 amino acids. CDR1 and CDR2 (germline): SGHNT, YYREEE (reference sequence). With 9 bases clipped from V and 0 bases from J, the junction kept 5 bases outside the gene matches.

V gene TRBV27 combines with J gene TRBJ1-1, with a weak D call TRBD1 (6 bases). Germline V gives CDR1 MNHEY, CDR2 SMNVEV (reference sequence). The V end lost 6 bases, the J end lost 4 bases, and 15 bases lay between the germline ends. CDR3 length: 14 residues. The CDR3 sequence: CASSSFGGPTEAFF. As DNA, the CDR3 is TGTGCCAGCAGCTCCTTTGGGGGCCCCACTGAAGCTTTCTTT.

The CDR3 DNA follows: TGTGCCAGCAGCTTAGTGGGGGGGAATCAGCCCCAGCATTTT. Residues: CASSLVGGNQPQHF. V usage is TRBV7-2 and J usage is TRBJ1-5; possibly TRBD1 for D (5 bases). The CDR3 contains 14 residues. The germline CDR1 and CDR2 sequences are SGHTA and FQGNSA. Trimming stripped 1 base from V and 4 bases from J, with 8 bases between.

This clone was detected only a few times. The chain recombines TRBV30 with TRBJ2-7; D not certain. The germline CDR1 and CDR2 sequences are GTSNPN and SVGIG (reference sequence). The CDR3 consists of 12 residues. Trimming took off 2 bases at V and 7 bases at J, with 12 bases between the two ends. The CDR3: CAWSRGLSEQYV. In nucleotides, the CDR3 is TGTGCCTGGAGTCGCGGCCTTTCGGAGCAGTACGTC.

The chain employs TRBV18 and TRBJ2-3, with D hard to call. This CDR3 is built from 14 residues. The germline V gene encodes CDR1 KGHSH and CDR2 LQKENI. V was pared by 0 bases and J by 0 bases, with 4 bases between. The CDR3 protein is CASSPPPSTDTQYF. CDR3 in DNA: TGTGCCAGCTCACCACCGCCGAGCACAGATACGCAGTATTTT. Full variable domain (outside the CDR3, taken from reference TRBV18 and TRBJ2-3): NAGVMQNPRHLVRRRGQEARLRCSPMKGHSHVYWYRQLPEEGLKFMVYLQKENIIDESGMPKERFSAEFPKEGPSILRIQQVVRGDSAAYFCASSPPPSTDTQYFGPGTRLTVL.

J is TRBJ2-2 and V is TRBV7-8, with 8 bases identical to TRBD2. The germline V gene encodes CDR1 SGHVS and CDR2 FQNEAQ. The CDR3 length is 15 residues. With 3 bases clipped from V and 5 bases from J, the junction kept 5 bases outside the gene matches. The CDR3 nucleotides are TGTGCCAGCAGCTTCGGGGGGGCCGGGACCGGGGAGCTGTTTTTT. This encodes CASSFGGAGTGELFF.

CDR3 DNA: TGTGCCAGCAGCCTCTCCGGGGGGAGCTCTGGAAACACCATATATTTT. Its protein product is CASSLSGGSSGNTIYF. The V call is TRBV2, the J call TRBJ1-3; possible D gene TRBD1, 5 bases. The germline V gene has CDR1 SNHLY and CDR2 FYNNEI. CDR3 length equals 16 residues. V was shortened by 6 bases and J by 0 bases, with 15 bases between the two germline ends.

V gene TRBV3-1 (or the pseudogene TRBV3-2) combines with J gene TRBJ1-2; TRBD1 is a possible D gene (5 bases). Germline V gene sequence: CDR1 LGHDT, CDR2 YNNKEL (reference sequence). CDR3 size: 12 residues. The V end was cut by 2 bases, the J end by 8 bases, with 9 bases between. The CDR3 bases are TGTGCCAGCAGCCAACTTCGGGGCGGCTACACCTTC. It is translated as CASSQLRGGYTF.